This T cell receptor beta chain emerged from a study of control samples from healthy donors and cancer patients. This clone has a handful of counts. The table came from immunoSEQ multiplex PCR; TCRdb's copy has only in-frame clones and leaves some out. Of around 71,000 clones in the sample, over 75% are singletons; the top ten hold 1% to 1.5%. The CDR3 covers 16 residues. In germline, CDR1 is SGHRS, CDR2 YFSETQ. V was shortened by 2 bases and J by 2 bases, with 13 bases between the two germline ends. The gene calls are TRBV5-1 and TRBJ2-2; D perhaps matches TRBD1 (5 bases). This receptor was taken from a woman aged 50 to 60 with colorectal cancer. Sequenced material: PBMCs. The CDR3 is CASSFQTGLNTGELFF. Here the CDR3 DNA reads TGCGCCAGCAGCTTCCAAACAGGTCTTAACACCGGGGAGCTGTTTTTT.